The 5 T cell receptor beta chains below were found in one sample sequenced in a study of identical twins (dated by TCRdb to 2016 to 2017). Library construction relied on 5' RACE. TCRdb shows the sequencer as Illumina HiSeq 2000. Using fastp trimming at Q25 and MiXCR clonotype assembly, TCRdb reanalyzed the public sequencing data and kept in-frame beta chains. Each record represents a unique CDR3 protein, reported with the most common genes and DNA among its rows. The sample has 500,000 to 550,000 distinct CDR3 sequences on record, about 22% of them singletons. Approximately 0.49% of the sample is taken by the ten largest. These data also featured in a second study, about yellow fever vaccine responses in identical twins.

The sequenced material came from CD4+ T cells sorted from blood. Every receptor here comes from a woman in her late teens or twenties in good health.

The V call is TRBV29-1, the J call TRBJ1-1; D is undetermined. V was pared by 0 bases and J by 0 bases, with 2 bases between. The CDR3 runs 12 residues. CDR1 and CDR2 (germline): SQVTM, ANQGSEA. Written as DNA, the CDR3 is TGCAGCGTTGAAGACTTGAACACTGAAGCTTTCTTT. Its protein is CSVEDLNTEAFF. Complete variable domain (other parts from reference TRBV29-1 and TRBJ1-1): SAVISQKPSRDICQRGTSLTIQCQVDSQVTMMFWYRQQPGQSLTLIATANQGSEATYESGFVIDKFPISRPNLTFSTLTVSNMSPEDSSIYLCSVEDLNTEAFFGQGTRLTVV.

This clonotype was seen a handful of times. The chain has TRBV11-2 and TRBJ2-1, with D possibly TRBD2 on 5 matching bases. V dropped 4 bases and J dropped 2 bases, with 12 bases sitting between them. Per the germline V gene, CDR1 is SGHAT and CDR2 is FQNNGV. The length of the CDR3 is 15 residues. The CDR3 coding sequence is TGTGCCAGCAGCTGGGCAGCGGTGACCTACAATGAGCAGTTCTTC. Its translation is CASSWAAVTYNEQFF. The full variable domain, its missing parts supplied by reference TRBV11-2 and TRBJ2-1, is EAGVAQSPRYKIIEKRQSVAFWCNPISGHATLYWYQQILGQGPKLLIQFQNNGVVDDSQLPKDRFSAERLKGVDSTLKIQPAKLEDSAVYLCASSWAAVTYNEQFFGPGTRLTVL.

This clonotype has only a few counts. This chain joins TRBV5-1 and TRBJ2-2; D remains ambiguous. The CDR3 length is 16 residues. CDR1 is SGHRS and CDR2 is YFSETQ in the germline V gene. V dropped 4 bases and J dropped 4 bases, with 17 bases sitting between them. CDR3 in amino acids: CASSPMALLPTGELFF. For the CDR3, the DNA is TGCGCCAGCAGCCCGATGGCTTTGCTTCCCACCGGGGAGCTGTTTTTT.

This clonotype was observed a handful of times. V and J are TRBV6-1 and TRBJ2-5; D is unresolved. Trimming left V 2 bases short and J 5 bases short, with 9 bases between. There are 13 residues in the CDR3. Germline V gene sequence: CDR1 MNHNS, CDR2 SASEGT. The CDR3 DNA reads TGTGCCAGCAGTGAACAGAGTCGTGAGACCCAGTACTTC. This codes for CASSEQSRETQYF.

This clonotype was seen repeatedly, ten times or more. The rearrangement uses TRBV12-3 or TRBV12-4 and TRBJ1-4; no firm D call. There are 13 residues in the CDR3. The V gene lost 10 bases and the J gene lost 4 bases, with 13 bases spanning the gap. The CDR3 reads CAIFGPHNEKLFF. CDR3 in DNA: TGTGCCATCTTCGGACCGCATAATGAAAAACTGTTTTTT.